Below are 21 T cell receptor beta chains sequenced from a single sample in a study of T-cell reconstitution after alpha-beta-depleted transplantation in children. During its preparation, the TCRbeta library received unique molecular identifiers. A single record per CDR3 protein comes from TCRdb applying MiXCR to the PCR reads. The table has about 640,000 distinct CDR3 sequences, approximately 16% seen once; the top ten hold approximately 1%. The source material was PBMCs from the stem cell graft donor, sampled from the stem cell graft. The receptors were sampled from a human donor who donated a stem cell graft to a child with acute myeloid leukemia.

This clonotype occurred many times. V usage is TRBV12-3 or TRBV12-4 and J usage is TRBJ2-2; no clear D. This CDR3 has 12 amino acids. Trimming pared 3 bases from V and 6 bases from J, leaving 5 bases between. The CDR3 DNA reads TGTGCCAGCAGTTTCGGCCCCGGGGAGCTGTTTTTT. Its translation is CASSFGPGELFF.

This clonotype was recorded at least ten times. The chain carries TRBV20-1 and TRBJ1-5; tentatively, D is TRBD1 (6 bases). Germline CDR1 reads DFQATT; CDR2 reads SNEGSKA (reference sequence). This CDR3 contains 13 residues. V shed 3 bases and J shed 6 bases, with 12 bases lying between them. This CDR3 is CSARLGDTQPQHF. CDR3 nucleotide sequence: TGCAGTGCTAGGCTGGGGGACACTCAGCCCCAGCATTTT.

This clonotype was found many times. The rearrangement uses TRBV20-1 and TRBJ2-1; D unclear. The CDR3 loop spans 11 amino acids. The V end was cut by 4 bases, the J end by 5 bases, with 6 bases between. CDR1 is DFQATT and CDR2 is SNEGSKA in the germline V gene (reference sequence). The CDR3 region has the DNA TGCAGTGCTACAGGAAACAATGAGCAGTTCTTC. Translation gives CSATGNNEQFF.

Of note for this clonotype: A read error may be the cause here, since a much bigger clone is one base away. The gene calls are TRBV9 and TRBJ1-1; possible D gene TRBD1, 5 bases. Germline assignment: CDR1 SGDLS and CDR2 YYNGEE. The CDR3 is 13 residues long. CDR3 sequence (DNA): TGTGCCAGCAGCCGGGACTTGGACACTGAAGATTTCTTT. It yields the protein CASSRDLDTEDFF.

At least ten counts were recorded for this clonotype. The chain links TRBV5-1 to TRBJ2-1, with D possibly matching TRBD1 (6 bases). The CDR3 spans 13 residues. The V gene lost 3 bases and the J gene lost 8 bases, with 12 bases spanning the gap. Germline CDR1 reads SGHRS; CDR2 reads YFSETQ. CDR3 amino acids: CASSSIQGDEQFF. The CDR3 DNA follows: TGCGCCAGCAGCTCTATACAGGGCGATGAGCAGTTCTTC. The full variable domain, its missing parts supplied by reference TRBV5-1 and TRBJ2-1, is KAGVTQTPRYLIKTRGQQVTLSCSPISGHRSVSWYQQTPGQGLQFLFEYFSETQRNKGNFPGRFSGRQFSNSRSEMNVSTLELGDSALYLCASSSIQGDEQFFGPGTRLTVL.

This clonotype was counted at least ten times. The V call is TRBV29-1, the J call TRBJ2-2, with D tentatively TRBD1 (6 bases). Germline CDR1 reads SQVTM; CDR2 reads ANQGSEA. This CDR3 region has 14 residues. V was shortened by 6 bases and J by 0 bases, with 11 bases between the two germline ends. CDR3 loop: CSVRDIANTGELFF. The CDR3 DNA follows: TGCAGCGTCAGGGACATCGCGAACACCGGGGAGCTGTTTTTT.

Ten or more counts support this clonotype. The CDR3 reads CASSFRQGGRTYEQYF. As DNA, the CDR3 is TGTGCCAGCAGTTTCCGACAGGGAGGTCGGACCTACGAGCAGTACTTC. This chain uses TRBV12-3 or TRBV12-4 with TRBJ2-7, with D possibly being TRBD1 (7 bases). This CDR3 has 16 amino acids. The V and J ends lost 3 bases and 2 bases respectively, with 17 bases between them.

In its sample, this clonotype was seen a few times. The CDR3: CASYRGRNEQFF. The CDR3 DNA sequence: TGTGCCAGTTACAGGGGGAGAAATGAGCAGTTCTTC. This chain joins TRBV7-7 and TRBJ2-1; 8 bases are shared with TRBD1. CDR1 and CDR2 (germline): SSHAT, FNYEAQ (reference sequence). The J segment lost 7 bases and the V segment lost 9 bases, leaving 5 bases of the junction unmatched. This CDR3 has 12 residues.

This clonotype has just one count. The genes are TRBV2 and TRBJ2-1, with TRBD1 matching over 8 bases. CDR1 is SNHLY and CDR2 is FYNNEI in the germline V gene. The J segment lost 8 bases and the V segment lost 3 bases, leaving 9 bases of the junction unmatched. The CDR3 length is 15 residues. The CDR3 nucleotides read TGTGCCAGCAGTGACCGGGACAGGAGTATCGATGAGCAGTTCTTC. It encodes CASSDRDRSIDEQFF. Looking up the rest from reference TRBV2 and TRBJ2-1 gives the full variable domain: EPEVTQTPSHQVTQMGQEVILRCVPISNHLYFYWYRQILGQKVEFLVSFYNNEISEKSEIFDDQFSVERPDGSNFTLKIRSTKLEDSAMYFCASSDRDRSIDEQFFGPGTRLTVL.

This clonotype came up many times. This chain joins TRBV12-3 or TRBV12-4 and TRBJ2-3; 12 bases agree with TRBD2. The V segment lost 1 base and the J segment 4 bases; nucleotides outside the gene matches: 6. CDR3 size: 17 residues. CDR3 nucleotide sequence: TGTGCCAGCAGTTTAGGAGCTAGCGGGGGGGCCGCAGATACGCAGTATTTT. This codes for CASSLGASGGAADTQYF.

This clonotype was found many times. The chain is built from TRBV20-1 and TRBJ2-5; tentative D call: TRBD2 (7 bases). V lost 5 bases and J 5 bases, leaving 18 bases between the germline ends. CDR3 length: 14 amino acids. Germline CDR1 is DFQATT and CDR2 is SNEGSKA (reference sequence). The CDR3 reads CSAGRGALPETQYF. CDR3 DNA: TGCAGTGCTGGCCGGGGGGCCCTTCCGGAGACCCAGTACTTC.

This clonotype has a handful of counts. CDR3 residues: CAISESVGTSGGTDTQYF. CDR3 nucleotide sequence: TGTGCCATCAGTGAGAGCGTCGGCACTAGCGGAGGCACAGATACGCAGTATTTT. The rearrangement links TRBV10-3 to TRBJ2-3; 8 nucleotides align to TRBD2. Trimming took 2 bases from V and 1 from J; bases not matched to a gene: 11. Germline assignment: CDR1 ENHRY and CDR2 SYGVKD. This CDR3 spans 18 amino acids.

Only one count was recorded for this clonotype. V gene TRBV7-9 combines with J gene TRBJ2-7, with 7 bases lining up with TRBD1. Germline V gives CDR1 SEHNR, CDR2 FQNEAQ (reference sequence). The V segment lost 2 bases and the J segment 3 bases; nucleotides outside the gene matches: 4. The CDR3 runs to 14 residues. The CDR3 loop reads CASSLSGQIYEQYF. DNA of the CDR3: TGTGCCAGCAGCTTATCGGGACAGATCTACGAGCAGTACTTC.

This clonotype has a handful of counts. The V call is TRBV24-1, the J call TRBJ1-1; TRBD1 matches 10 bases. V dropped 9 bases and J dropped 6; count of bases not matched to a gene: 0. The CDR3 spans 11 residues. The germline V gene encodes CDR1 KGHDR and CDR2 SFDVKD. CDR3 protein: CATGTGAEAFF. DNA of the CDR3: TGTGCCACCGGGACAGGGGCTGAAGCTTTCTTT.

The chain employs TRBV24-1 and TRBJ2-7; tentative D call: TRBD2 (6 bases). The germline V gene encodes CDR1 KGHDR and CDR2 SFDVKD. CDR3 length equals 13 residues. Trimming removed 12 bases from V and 3 bases from J, with 17 bases in between. The CDR3 DNA reads as TGTGCCCCCAAGGGACTTTCAAACTACGAGCAGTACGTC. Its protein product is CAPKGLSNYEQYV.

This sequence joins TRBV6-2 or TRBV6-3 and TRBJ2-6; 10 nucleotides align to TRBD1. The germline gives CDR1 MNHEY, CDR2 SVGEGT. The CDR3 covers 21 residues. V lost 6 bases, J lost 0 bases, and 17 bases stayed unmatched. The CDR3, as DNA: TGTGCCAGCAGACGCAACCTGGGACAGGGGAAACTTCACTCTGGGGCCAACGTCCTGACTTTC. It translates to CASRRNLGQGKLHSGANVLTF.

V gene TRBV7-2 combines with J gene TRBJ2-2; D uncertain. The CDR3 consists of 16 residues. Germline V lookup: CDR1 SGHTA, CDR2 FQGNSA. The V end lost 3 bases, the J end lost 5 bases, and 16 bases lay between the germline ends. CDR3 in DNA: TGTGCCAGCAGCTTTGATCCAGTCCTCGGAACCGGGGAGCTGTTTTTT. Its translation: CASSFDPVLGTGELFF.

This clonotype was detected only a few times. The V call is TRBV12-3 or TRBV12-4, the J call TRBJ2-3; maybe TRBD1 (7 bases). V was pared by 7 bases and J by 4 bases, with 15 bases between. The CDR3 is 14 amino acids. Here the CDR3 DNA reads TGTGCCAGCAAAGGAGGGGGCGCGTCAGATACGCAGTATTTT. This codes for CASKGGGASDTQYF.

The V and J genes are TRBV11-2 and TRBJ2-5; possibly TRBD1 or TRBD2 for D (5 bases each). V was clipped by 0 bases and J by 10 bases, with 21 bases between them. CDR1 and CDR2 (germline): SGHAT, FQNNGV. This CDR3 contains 16 residues. This CDR3 is CASSLDQRVLGTGQYF. The CDR3 DNA reads as TGTGCCAGCAGCTTAGATCAACGGGTCTTAGGGACGGGCCAGTACTTC.

The chain couples TRBV4-1 to TRBJ1-3; D unresolved. The CDR3 contains 15 residues. The V end was cut by 1 base, the J end by 9 bases, with 16 bases between. The germline CDR1 and CDR2 sequences are MGHRA and YSYEKL. This CDR3 is CASSQGNPDVSTIYF. DNA for the CDR3: TGCGCCAGCAGCCAAGGGAACCCCGACGTTAGCACCATATATTTT.

This clonotype has a handful of counts. The V call is TRBV19, the J call TRBJ1-4; 7 bases map to TRBD1. CDR1 and CDR2 from the germline V gene are LNHDA and SQIVND (reference sequence). This CDR3 comprises 14 residues. V gave up 8 bases and J gave up 3 bases; unmatched junction bases: 6. CDR3 protein: CASRRGQSNEKLFF. In nucleotides, the CDR3 is TGTGCCAGTCGCCGGGGACAGTCTAATGAAAAACTGTTTTTT.